These 24 T cell receptor beta chains share one sample of origin, sequenced in a study of shared clonotypes between healthy human individuals (dated by TCRdb to 2020 to 2022). Libraries came from the immunoSEQ multiplex PCR assay. What TCRdb holds here is the immuneACCESS table cut down to in-frame rearrangements. Part of the clones is not present; checked against another copy, under half of the missing clones reflect an unresolved V gene, and the others are unexplained. For this sample the table gives 1.5 million to 1.9 million clones, of which about 98% were detected only once. The ten most abundant clones make up 0.4% to 0.45% of the sample. The source material was naive CD4+ T cells sorted from blood. The cell subset or site label here, explained by the study, means: CD45RA+ positively selected. All receptors come from a young man in good health.

The V and J genes are TRBV9 and TRBJ2-1; tentatively, D is TRBD1 or TRBD2 (5 bases each). Trimming cost V 6 bases and J 7 bases, with 23 bases left between them. CDR3 length: 16 amino acids. Germline CDR1 reads SGDLS; CDR2 reads YYNGEE. The CDR3 spells CASTKGPPRTLNEQFF. As DNA, the CDR3 is TGTGCCAGCACCAAGGGACCACCCCGCACATTAAATGAGCAGTTCTTC.

The V call is TRBV10-1, the J call TRBJ2-5; D is undetermined. Germline CDR1 reads WNHNN; CDR2 reads SYGVQD (reference sequence). Between the trimmed V and J ends, which lost 6 bases and 5 bases, there was a span of 13 bases. This CDR3 region has 13 residues. The CDR3 loop is CASSGKVGETQYF. CDR3 DNA sequence: TGCGCCAGCAGCGGCAAGGTGGGGGAGACCCAGTACTTC.

The gene calls are TRBV9 and TRBJ2-5; D not certain. The CDR3 has 15 amino acids. Germline assignment: CDR1 SGDLS and CDR2 YYNGEE. The V and J ends lost 3 bases and 5 bases respectively, with 17 bases between them. Written as DNA, the CDR3 is TGTGCCAGCAGCGCCAAGACAAGCCCTCCCGAGACCCAGTACTTC. This encodes CASSAKTSPPETQYF.

The chain has TRBV25-1 and TRBJ1-2; no reliable D call. Looked up from germline, CDR1 is MGHDK and CDR2 is SYGVNS. The CDR3 sequence is 13 residues long. Trimming removed 4 bases at V and 8 bases at J, with 14 bases between. CDR3 bases: TGTGCCAGCAGTGGTATAGGGAAATACGGCTACACCTTC. Translating it yields CASSGIGKYGYTF.

The chain uses TRBV5-3 and TRBJ2-1; 11 nucleotides align to TRBD2. TRBV5-3 is given ORF status, its function remaining uncertain. CDR3 length: 17 amino acids. The V segment lost 4 bases and the J segment 0 bases; nucleotides outside the gene matches: 6. The CDR3 nucleotides read TGTGCCAGAAGCCAATCTAGCGGGAGGACCTCCTACAATGAGCAGTTCTTC. Translating it yields CARSQSSGRTSYNEQFF.

The chain recombines TRBV28 with TRBJ2-2, with TRBD2 identical over 13 bases. V was clipped by 3 bases and J by 7 bases; unmatched bases: 5. This CDR3 is 16 amino acids long. Germline V gene lookup returns CDR1 MDHEN and CDR2 SYDVKM. The CDR3, as DNA: TGTGCCAGCAGTTTGCGGACTAGCGGGAGTTTCGGGGAGCTGTTTTTT. It yields the protein CASSLRTSGSFGELFF.

A note on this clone: Other nucleotide sequences in the sample specify the same CDR3. J is TRBJ2-2 and V is TRBV5-1, with unresolved D. V gave up 5 bases and J gave up 4 bases, with 9 bases separating them. The CDR3 extends over 13 amino acids. Germline loops: CDR1 SGHRS, CDR2 YFSETQ. The chain's CDR3 is CASSSTTTGELFF. CDR3 coding DNA: TGCGCCAGCAGTTCTACCACCACCGGGGAGCTGTTTTTT.

The table lists this clone with a count of one. The chain is built from TRBV7-6 and TRBJ2-1; tentatively, D is TRBD2 (5 bases). This CDR3 has 16 amino acids. CDR1 SGHVS and CDR2 FNYEAQ come from the germline V gene. Trimming shortened V by 1 base and J by 0 bases, and 10 bases separated the two germline ends. In DNA form, the CDR3 reads TGTGCCAGCAGCTTAGAGGCGGGCCTCTCCTACAATGAGCAGTTCTTC. It yields the protein CASSLEAGLSYNEQFF. Supplemented by reference TRBV7-6 and TRBJ2-1, the full variable domain reads GAGVSQSPRYKVTKRGQDVALRCDPISGHVSLYWYRQALGQGPEFLTYFNYEAQQDKSGLPNDRFSAERPEGSISTLTIQRTEQRDSAMYRCASSLEAGLSYNEQFFGPGTRLTVL.

J is TRBJ2-7 and V is TRBV13; D is tentatively TRBD1 or TRBD2 (5 bases each). Trimming cost V 3 bases and J 5 bases, with 14 bases left between them. There are 14 residues in the CDR3. CDR1 and CDR2 from the germline V gene are PRHDT and FYEKMQ (reference sequence). The CDR3 DNA is TGTGCCAGCAGCTTCGGGACGGGTCCCAACGAGCAGTACTTC. It yields the protein CASSFGTGPNEQYF.

The chain combines TRBV7-2 with TRBJ2-4; tentative D call: TRBD1 (6 bases). Germline V gives CDR1 SGHTA, CDR2 FQGNSA. Deletions cut 6 bases from V and 0 bases from J, with 15 bases between. The CDR3 consists of 16 residues. CDR3 in DNA: TGTGCCAGCAGACAGGGACAAAGCCTAGCCAAAAACATTCAGTACTTC. This translates into CASRQGQSLAKNIQYF. The full variable domain, completed using reference TRBV7-2 and TRBJ2-4, is GAGVSQSPSNKVTEKGKDVELRCDPISGHTALYWYRQSLGQGLEFLIYFQGNSAPDKSGLPSDRFSAERTGGSVSTLTIQRTQQEDSAVYLCASRQGQSLAKNIQYFGAGTRLSVL.

This chain joins TRBV12-2 and TRBJ1-2; the table's D call TRBD1 went unverified against the DNA. TRBV12-2 is a listed pseudogene. This CDR3 has 10 amino acids. CDR3 loop: CASRSDRVTF. CDR3 nucleotides: TGTGCAAGTCGCTCGGACAGGGTCACCTTC.

The chain joins TRBV12-5 to TRBJ1-1, with D hard to call. The V gene's germline CDR1 is LGHNT and CDR2 FRNRAP. Between the trimmed V and J ends, which lost 4 bases and 5 bases, there was a span of 11 bases. This CDR3 region has 13 residues. The CDR3 loop is CASGWSVSTEAFF. Here the CDR3 DNA reads TGTGCTAGTGGTTGGTCGGTGAGTACTGAAGCTTTCTTT.

The chain combines TRBV6-4 with TRBJ2-2; no definite D call. V was clipped by 4 bases and J by 2 bases, with 17 bases between them. The CDR3 is 17 residues long. CDR1 and CDR2 (germline): MRHNA, SNTAGT. CDR3 bases: TGTGCCAGCAGTGTTACTCCGTTGGGGATAAACACCGGGGAGCTGTTTTTT. This sequence encodes CASSVTPLGINTGELFF.

The V gene is TRBV5-1, the J gene TRBJ2-3; possibly TRBD1 for D (7 bases). CDR3 size: 16 residues. Trimming left V 1 base short and J 0 bases short, with 12 bases between. Germline CDR1 is SGHRS and CDR2 is YFSETQ. The CDR3 DNA reads as TGCGCCAGCAGCTTGATCGGGGGACAGAGCACAGATACGCAGTATTTT. Translation: CASSLIGGQSTDTQYF.

The V gene is TRBV9, the J gene TRBJ2-5; TRBD1 matches 10 bases. The CDR3 is 16 residues long. Germline V gives CDR1 SGDLS, CDR2 YYNGEE. The V and J ends lost 3 bases and 2 bases, in that order; junction bases with no gene match: 7. CDR3 loop: CASSAGTGVGQETQYF. The CDR3 DNA is TGTGCCAGCAGCGCCGGGACAGGGGTAGGACAAGAGACCCAGTACTTC.

The chain joins TRBV5-6 to TRBJ2-7, with 11 bases that match TRBD1. Germline V CDR1 and CDR2: SGHDT, YYEEEE. V was pared by 2 bases and J by 8 bases, with 6 bases of the junction left unmatched. This CDR3 spans 14 amino acids. The CDR3: CASSFGDRGTQQYF. The CDR3 DNA reads as TGTGCCAGCAGCTTCGGGGACAGGGGGACCCAGCAGTACTTC.

This clone was recorded once. Here the CDR3 DNA reads TGCGCCAGCAGCCAAGATCTCAAGACAGGGGGCCTGGCAACTAATGAAAAACTGTTTTTT. Protein sequence: CASSQDLKTGGLATNEKLFF. This chain joins TRBV4-3 and TRBJ1-4, with TRBD1 matching over 10 bases. The J segment lost 0 bases and the V segment lost 0 bases, leaving 10 bases of the junction unmatched. Germline V CDR1 and CDR2: LGHNA, YSLEER. This CDR3 spans 20 amino acids.

On this clone: Other DNA sequences from this sample encode an identical CDR3 as well. The chain's CDR3 is CASASYEQYF. The CDR3 DNA follows: TGTGCCAGCGCCTCCTACGAGCAGTACTTC. This rearrangement joins TRBV28 to TRBJ2-7; D call uncertain. The V end was cut by 8 bases, the J end by 0 bases, with 2 bases between. Looked up from germline, CDR1 is MDHEN and CDR2 is SYDVKM. CDR3 size: 10 residues. Variable domain in full (rest from reference TRBV28 and TRBJ2-7): DVKVTQSSRYLVKRTGEKVFLECVQDMDHENMFWYRQDPGLGLRLIYFSYDVKMKEKGDIPEGYSVSREKKERFSLILESASTNQTSMYLCASASYEQYFGPGTRLTVT.

The genes are TRBV18 and TRBJ2-3; TRBD2 matches 7 bases. CDR3 length equals 16 residues. Germline trimming cut 3 bases from V and 6 bases from J; bases unmatched to any gene: 12. Germline-derived CDR1 and CDR2 are KGHSH and LQKENI. CDR3 amino acids: CASSPLGGGPFDTQYF. The CDR3 nucleotides are TGTGCCAGCTCACCCCTGGGGGGAGGGCCGTTTGATACGCAGTATTTT.

The chain carries TRBV5-4 and TRBJ2-7, with D tentatively TRBD1 (6 bases). The ends were cut back, 3 bases at V and 4 bases at J, with 17 bases in the middle. Looked up from germline, CDR1 is SGHNT and CDR2 is YYREEE (reference sequence). The CDR3 totals 15 residues. CDR3 nucleotides: TGTGCCAGCAGCTCGACAGACAGGAGCGAGTACGAGCAGTACTTC. Protein sequence: CASSSTDRSEYEQYF.

The chain is built from TRBV28 and TRBJ2-1; D possibly corresponds to TRBD2 (6 bases). The CDR3 loop spans 12 amino acids. The germline V gene encodes CDR1 MDHEN and CDR2 SYDVKM. V was pared by 2 bases and J by 10 bases, with 9 bases between. The CDR3 DNA reads TGTGCCAGCAGTTTACCGGGGAGGGAGCAGTTCTTC. Protein product: CASSLPGREQFF.

Concerning this clone itself: Other DNA sequences from this sample encode an identical CDR3 as well. The V gene is TRBV6-5, the J gene TRBJ2-7; 9 positions agree with TRBD1. Germline CDR1 reads MNHEY; CDR2 reads SVGAGI. The CDR3 contains 15 residues. J lost 4 bases, V lost 5 bases, and 9 bases had no gene match. Written as DNA, the CDR3 is TGTGCCAGCAGTAGATCGGGACAGGGAACATACGAGCAGTACTTC. Translation: CASSRSGQGTYEQYF.

In DNA form, the CDR3 reads TGTGCCAGCTCACCGATCAAGGTCGGGACCGGGGAGCTGTTTTTT. It codes for CASSPIKVGTGELFF. The rearrangement joins TRBV18 to TRBJ2-2; D is uncertain. There are 15 residues in the CDR3. Germline CDR1 KGHSH, CDR2 LQKENI. Trimming stripped 3 bases from V and 5 bases from J, with 13 bases between.

The chain joins TRBV18 to TRBJ1-4, with D perhaps matching TRBD1 (5 bases). The V and J ends lost 2 bases and 4 bases respectively, with 14 bases between them. The CDR3 has 16 residues. In germline, CDR1 is KGHSH, CDR2 LQKENI. The CDR3 DNA reads TGTGCCAGCTCACCATCTGCAGGGCCCCTTAATGAAAAACTGTTTTTT. Encoded protein: CASSPSAGPLNEKLFF.